This entry lists 11 T cell receptor beta chains sequenced from one sample in a study of control samples from healthy donors and cancer patients. Profiled with immunoSEQ multiplex PCR; TCRdb holds only in-frame clones, not every one. The sample lists 90,000 to 100,000 clones, roughly 83% seen once, with approximately 10% in the top ten. What was sequenced was blood. These receptors came from a woman aged 30 to 39 in good health.

This clone was counted between two and nine times. The V gene is TRBV5-5, the J gene TRBJ1-5; TRBD1 agrees at 7 bases. The trim removed 1 base at V and 0 bases at J, leaving 4 bases unmatched. CDR3 size: 16 residues. Germline V CDR1 and CDR2: SGHKS, YYEKEE (reference sequence). CDR3 protein: CASSLSGTVSNQPQHF. CDR3 nucleotide sequence: TGTGCCAGCAGCTTGTCCGGGACAGTTAGCAATCAGCCCCAGCATTTT.

The genes are TRBV5-5 and TRBJ2-5, with a tentative D call TRBD1 (5 bases). There are 14 residues in the CDR3. Germline values: CDR1 SGHKS, CDR2 YYEKEE (reference sequence). Trimming cost V 3 bases and J 1 base, with 10 bases left between them. CDR3 in DNA: TGTGCCAGCAGCTCTGCAGGGTTCCAAGAGACCCAGTACTTC. Protein sequence: CASSSAGFQETQYF.

The genes are TRBV6-5 and TRBJ1-2; TRBD1 is a possible D gene (6 bases). This CDR3 comprises 15 residues. The V gene's germline CDR1 is MNHEY and CDR2 SVGAGI. Between the trimmed V and J ends, which lost 6 bases and 2 bases, there was a span of 16 bases. CDR3 coding DNA: TGTGCCAGCAGCCGTGTTCGGGGGGCGAACTATGGCTACACCTTC. It encodes CASSRVRGANYGYTF.

The chain has TRBV7-3 and TRBJ2-2; D is possibly TRBD1 (5 bases). The V and J ends lost 0 bases and 4 bases respectively, with 9 bases between them. The CDR3 sequence is 15 residues long. The V gene's germline CDR1 is SGHTA and CDR2 FQGTGA. The CDR3 DNA is TGTGCCAGCAGCTTAACGGGGCAAATCACCGGGGAGCTGTTTTTT. Translated: CASSLTGQITGELFF.

This chain links TRBV6-5 with TRBJ2-7; D is possibly TRBD1 or TRBD2 (5 bases each). The CDR3 totals 12 residues. Per germline, CDR1 MNHEY and CDR2 SVGAGI. Trimming removed 2 bases at V and 6 bases at J, with 8 bases between. Here the CDR3 reads CASSYTGTEQYF. The CDR3 DNA follows: TGTGCCAGCAGTTACACCGGGACCGAGCAGTACTTC.

This chain links TRBV3-1 (or the pseudogene TRBV3-2) with TRBJ1-2; D may be TRBD1 (5 bases). The CDR3 sequence is 13 residues long. Germline CDR1 and CDR2: LGHDT and YNNKEL (reference sequence). With 2 bases removed from V and 13 bases from J, the gap between germline ends came to 17 bases. The CDR3 protein is CASSQSPGTLTTF. In DNA, the CDR3 is TGTGCCAGCAGCCAAAGCCCCGGGACCCTCACCACCTTC.

The rearrangement links TRBV5-4 to TRBJ1-4; 7 positions agree with TRBD1. The trim removed 1 base at V and 5 bases at J, leaving 5 bases unmatched. Germline V gene lookup returns CDR1 SGHNT and CDR2 YYREEE (reference sequence). The CDR3 extends over 15 amino acids. CDR3 sequence: CASSLFQGVNEKLFF. DNA for the CDR3: TGTGCCAGCAGCTTGTTTCAGGGGGTAAATGAAAAACTGTTTTTT. Based on the CDR3 plus reference TRBV5-4 and TRBJ1-4, the full variable domain is ETGVTQSPTHLIKTRGQQVTLRCSSQSGHNTVSWYQQALGQGPQFIFQYYREEENGRGNFPPRFSGLQFPNYSSELNVNALELDDSALYLCASSLFQGVNEKLFFGSGTQLSVL.

The gene calls are TRBV7-9 and TRBJ1-6; TRBD1 is a possible D gene (6 bases). V shed 4 bases and J shed 5 bases, with 9 bases lying between them. The CDR3 is 14 amino acids. The germline gives CDR1 SEHNR, CDR2 FQNEAQ (reference sequence). In nucleotides, the CDR3 is TGTGCCAGCAGCTCGGGACACAATAATTCACCCCTCCACTTT. Translation: CASSSGHNNSPLHF. Complete variable domain (other parts from reference TRBV7-9 and TRBJ1-6): DTGVSQNPRHKITKRGQNVTFRCDPISEHNRLYWYRQTLGQGPEFLTYFQNEAQLEKSRLLSDRFSAERPKGSFSTLEIQRTEQGDSAMYLCASSSGHNNSPLHFGNGTRLTVT.

The chain uses TRBV11-2 and TRBJ2-3; 7 bases are shared with TRBD1. The CDR3 totals 14 residues. Trimming at V came to 10 bases and at J to 4 bases, leaving 11 bases not matched to a gene. CDR1 is SGHAT and CDR2 is FQNNGV in the germline V gene. The CDR3 spells CATTGQGVSDTQYF. CDR3 nucleotide sequence: TGTGCCACCACTGGGCAGGGGGTCTCAGATACGCAGTATTTT.

The V call is TRBV4-2, the J call TRBJ1-1; a possible D gene is TRBD1 (5 bases). V lost 3 bases and J lost 2, with 16 bases in between. Germline-derived CDR1 and CDR2 are LGHNA and YNFKEQ. This CDR3 region has 16 residues. CDR3 sequence: CASSHILGGRNTEAFF. The CDR3 DNA follows: TGTGCCAGCAGCCACATCCTCGGGGGTAGAAACACTGAAGCTTTCTTT.

The rearrangement joins TRBV18 to TRBJ1-2; D is perhaps TRBD1 (5 bases). Germline V gene lookup returns CDR1 KGHSH and CDR2 LQKENI. There are 16 residues in the CDR3. The V end was cut by 0 bases, the J end by 2 bases, with 13 bases between. The CDR3 here is CASSPPGTHPNYGYTF. The CDR3 nucleotides are TGTGCCAGCTCACCACCTGGGACGCATCCGAACTATGGCTACACCTTC.